Listed below are T cell receptor beta chains from one sample, sequenced in a study of T-cell memory formation after mild COVID-19. TCRdb reprocessed the 5' RACE reads with MiXCR, giving one entry per CDR3 protein. Altogether over 300,000 distinct CDR3 sequences are present, 20% being singletons, with the ten largest covering around a fifth. The sample comprised PBMCs or a T cell subset sorted from them (not recorded which). The receptors stem from a man aged 18 to 30 who had mild COVID-19 (a few samples of this study predate the infection). Cell type and time point are not known. Both conserved end residues are part of each CDR3. A D gene is named only where the DNA matches it firmly. Some rows mark clone size as missing; the rest say once, few, many or name a class of expanded clone.

v_call	j_call	d_call	clone_size	cdr3_aa	cdr3_nt
TRBV7-9	TRBJ2-1	TRBD2	.	CASSAVTSGGQNNEQFF	TGTGCCAGCAGCGCTGTGACTAGCGGGGGCCAAAACAATGAGCAGTTCTTC
TRBV29-1	TRBJ2-3	TRBD2	.	CSGTRRGGTDTQYF	TGCAGCGGAACTAGGCGGGGGGGCACAGATACGCAGTATTTT
TRBV6-5	TRBJ2-7	.	few	CASRDTTYEQYF	TGTGCCAGCCGGGACACTACCTACGAGCAGTACTTC
TRBV3-1	TRBJ1-4	.	.	CASSRGWTYAEKLFF	TGTGCCAGCAGCCGCGGATGGACGTATGCTGAAAAACTGTTTTTT
TRBV2	TRBJ1-5	.	.	CASSEEGVGGQPQHF	TGTGCCAGCAGTGAAGAGGGGGTAGGGGGGCAGCCCCAGCATTTT
TRBV5-1	TRBJ2-1	.	.	CASSSSSREQFF	TGCGCCAGCAGCTCGAGCTCACGGGAGCAGTTCTTC
TRBV24-1	TRBJ2-3	.	.	CATSDVYPRTSTDTQYF	TGTGCCACCAGTGATGTGTATCCGCGGACTAGCACAGATACGCAGTATTTT
TRBV7-2	TRBJ2-5	TRBD2	.	CASSLGTSGGETQYF	TGTGCCAGCAGCTTAGGGACTAGCGGGGGTGAGACCCAGTACTTC
TRBV25-1	TRBJ1-4	.	few	CASSVTLGEKLFF	TGTGCCAGCAGTGTGACACTGGGGGAAAAACTGTTTTTT
TRBV7-9	TRBJ2-7	.	.	CASSSSEGLGRYEQYF	TGTGCCAGCAGCTCCTCCGAAGGCCTAGGCCGCTACGAGCAGTACTTC
TRBV7-2	TRBJ2-2	.	few	CASSLDIAGELFF	TGTGCCAGCAGCTTGGATATAGCCGGGGAGCTGTTTTTT
TRBV18	TRBJ2-2	.	.	CASSPWTVTNTGELFF	TGTGCCAGCTCACCATGGACAGTAACGAACACCGGGGAGCTGTTTTTT
TRBV27	TRBJ1-2	TRBD1	.	CASSLTGGNGYTF	TGTGCCAGCAGTTTGACAGGGGGTAATGGCTACACCTTC
TRBV5-1	TRBJ2-7	TRBD1	.	CASSLGTGMGYEQYF	TGCGCCAGCAGCTTGGGGACAGGGATGGGCTACGAGCAGTACTTC
TRBV19	TRBJ2-1	TRBD2	few	CASSMRLAGPFF	TGTGCCAGTAGTATGCGACTAGCGGGGCCGTTCTTC
TRBV20-1	TRBJ2-3	.	.	CSAKPGPADTQYF	TGCAGTGCCAAACCTGGTCCCGCAGATACGCAGTATTTT
TRBV20-1	TRBJ2-2	.	few	CSARSDGPSNTGELFF	TGCAGTGCAAGGTCGGACGGACCATCGAACACCGGGGAGCTGTTTTTT
TRBV20-1	TRBJ2-5	.	.	CSAREAIQETQYF	TGCAGTGCTAGAGAGGCGATTCAAGAGACCCAGTACTTC
TRBV5-6	TRBJ2-7	.	few	CASSFGEFSYEQYF	TGTGCCAGCAGCTTTGGCGAGTTTTCCTACGAGCAGTACTTC
TRBV27	TRBJ1-2	.	.	CASSLIGEMDGYTF	TGTGCCAGCAGTTTGATAGGGGAGATGGATGGCTACACCTTC
TRBV5-1	TRBJ1-4	TRBD1	few	CASRWTGEQKLFF	TGCGCCAGCAGATGGACAGGGGAACAAAAACTGTTTTTT
TRBV3-1	TRBJ2-2	.	many	CASSFTHTGELFF	TGTGCCAGCAGCTTTACTCACACCGGGGAGCTGTTTTTT
TRBV12-3/TRBV12-4	TRBJ1-2	TRBD1	few	CASEAGGGYGYTF	TGTGCCAGCGAAGCAGGGGGCGGCTATGGCTACACCTTC
TRBV7-2	TRBJ2-1	.	few	CASSSLWVGAHEQFF	TGTGCCAGCAGCTCCCTTTGGGTGGGGGCCCATGAGCAGTTCTTC
TRBV20-1	TRBJ2-5	TRBD2	.	CSAVKRGGETQYF	TGCAGTGCTGTGAAACGGGGGGGCGAGACCCAGTACTTC
TRBV7-2	TRBJ1-2	.	few	CASSLVAGIDGYTF	TGTGCCAGCAGCTTAGTTGCAGGGATCGATGGCTACACCTTC
TRBV6-5	TRBJ2-1	.	.	CASINREPGGINEQFF	TGTGCCAGCATTAACAGGGAGCCAGGGGGGATCAATGAGCAGTTCTTC
TRBV5-1	TRBJ1-6	.	few	CASSHRERNSPLHF	TGCGCCAGCAGCCACAGGGAAAGGAATTCACCCCTCCACTTT
TRBV7-9	TRBJ1-4	.	.	CASSSPRVGQRFDNEKLFF	TGTGCCAGCAGCTCCCCGAGGGTTGGGCAAAGGTTCGATAATGAAAAACTGTTTTTT
TRBV6-5	TRBJ2-5	.	.	CASSYSLGETQYF	TGTGCCAGCAGTTACTCCCTCGGCGAGACCCAGTACTTC
TRBV19	TRBJ2-1	.	few	CASSINRYNEQFF	TGTGCCAGTAGTATAAACCGCTACAATGAGCAGTTCTTC
TRBV7-9	TRBJ1-2	.	few	CASSFTGANYGYTF	TGTGCCAGCAGCTTTACCGGAGCTAACTATGGCTACACCTTC
TRBV20-1	TRBJ1-5	.	.	CSARQVRGQPQHF	TGCAGTGCTCGACAGGTTCGGGGTCAGCCCCAGCATTTT